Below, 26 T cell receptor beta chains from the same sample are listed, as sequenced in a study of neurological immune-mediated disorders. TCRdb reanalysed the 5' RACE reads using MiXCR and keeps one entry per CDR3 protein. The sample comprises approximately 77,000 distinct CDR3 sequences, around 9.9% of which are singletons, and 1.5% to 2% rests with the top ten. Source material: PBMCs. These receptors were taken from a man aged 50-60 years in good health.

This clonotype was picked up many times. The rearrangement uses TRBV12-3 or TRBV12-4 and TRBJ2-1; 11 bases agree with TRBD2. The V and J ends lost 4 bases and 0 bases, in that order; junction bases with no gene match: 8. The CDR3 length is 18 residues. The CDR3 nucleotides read TGTGCCAGCAGTTCCAGGACTAGCGGGTATAGCTCCTACAATGAGCAGTTCTTC. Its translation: CASSSRTSGYSSYNEQFF.

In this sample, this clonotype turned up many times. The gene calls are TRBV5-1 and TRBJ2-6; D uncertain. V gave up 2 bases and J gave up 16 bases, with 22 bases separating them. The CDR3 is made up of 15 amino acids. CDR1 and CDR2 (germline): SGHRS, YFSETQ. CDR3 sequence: CASSFGRPGLQLLTF. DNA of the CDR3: TGCGCCAGCAGCTTTGGACGGCCAGGTTTACAACTACTGACTTTC.

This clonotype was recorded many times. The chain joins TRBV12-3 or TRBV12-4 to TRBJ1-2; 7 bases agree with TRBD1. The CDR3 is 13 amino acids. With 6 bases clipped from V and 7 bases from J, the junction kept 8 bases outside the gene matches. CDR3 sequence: CASRETGSGGYTF. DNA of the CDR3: TGTGCCAGCAGGGAGACAGGGTCCGGTGGCTACACCTTC.

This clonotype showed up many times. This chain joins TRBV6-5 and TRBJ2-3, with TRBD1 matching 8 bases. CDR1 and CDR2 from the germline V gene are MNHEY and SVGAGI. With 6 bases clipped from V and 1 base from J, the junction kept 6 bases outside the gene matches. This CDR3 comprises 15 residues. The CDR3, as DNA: TGTGCCAGCAGCCTGCCGGGACAGGGCACAGATACGCAGTATTTT. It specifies CASSLPGQGTDTQYF.

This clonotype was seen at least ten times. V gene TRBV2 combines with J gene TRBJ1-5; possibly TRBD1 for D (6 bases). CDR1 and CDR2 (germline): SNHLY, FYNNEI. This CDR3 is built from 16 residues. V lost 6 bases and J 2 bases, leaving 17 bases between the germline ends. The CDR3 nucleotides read TGTGCCAGCAGGAACAACAGGGCAATCGGCAATCAGCCCCAGCATTTT. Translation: CASRNNRAIGNQPQHF.

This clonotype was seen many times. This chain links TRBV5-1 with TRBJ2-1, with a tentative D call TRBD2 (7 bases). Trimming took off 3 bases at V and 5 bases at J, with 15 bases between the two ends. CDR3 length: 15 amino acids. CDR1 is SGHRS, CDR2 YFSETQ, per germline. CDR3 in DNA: TGCGCCAGCAGCTCCACGGGGGGCCCGAACAATGAGCAGTTCTTC. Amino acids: CASSSTGGPNNEQFF.

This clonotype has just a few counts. CDR3 nucleotide sequence: TGTGCCAGCAGCCCCCTAGTCAATGAGCAGTTCTTC. It translates to CASSPLVNEQFF. The genes are TRBV7-9 and TRBJ2-1; D ambiguous. The V end was cut by 5 bases, the J end by 6 bases, with 8 bases between. The V gene's germline CDR1 is SEHNR and CDR2 FQNEAQ (reference sequence). This CDR3 is 12 amino acids long.

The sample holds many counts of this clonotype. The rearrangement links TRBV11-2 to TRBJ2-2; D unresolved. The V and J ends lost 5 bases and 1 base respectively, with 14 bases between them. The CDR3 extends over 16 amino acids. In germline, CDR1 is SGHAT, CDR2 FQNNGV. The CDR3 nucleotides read TGTGCCAGCAGCGCTTTGGCCCTTGGGAACACCGGGGAGCTGTTTTTT. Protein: CASSALALGNTGELFF.

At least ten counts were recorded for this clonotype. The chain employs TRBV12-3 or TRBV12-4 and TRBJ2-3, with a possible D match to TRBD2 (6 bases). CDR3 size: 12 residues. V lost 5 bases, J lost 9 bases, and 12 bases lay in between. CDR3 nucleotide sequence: TGTGCCAGCAGTCCGAGACTAGGGACGCAGTATTTT. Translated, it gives CASSPRLGTQYF.

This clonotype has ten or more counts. DNA for the CDR3: TGTGCCAGCAGCACAGACATGACCGGGGAGCTGTTTTTT. It encodes CASSTDMTGELFF. The J gene is TRBJ2-2, the V gene TRBV7-6; the D is unclear. This CDR3 has 13 amino acids. V was shortened by 5 bases and J by 5 bases, with 9 bases between the two germline ends. Germline values: CDR1 SGHVS, CDR2 FNYEAQ.

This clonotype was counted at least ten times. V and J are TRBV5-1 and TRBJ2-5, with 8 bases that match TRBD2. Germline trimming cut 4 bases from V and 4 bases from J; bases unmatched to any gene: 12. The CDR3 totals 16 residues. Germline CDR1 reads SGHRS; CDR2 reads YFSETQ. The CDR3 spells CASSRTSGRGGETQYF. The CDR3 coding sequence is TGCGCCAGCAGCCGAACTAGCGGCCGAGGGGGAGAGACCCAGTACTTC.

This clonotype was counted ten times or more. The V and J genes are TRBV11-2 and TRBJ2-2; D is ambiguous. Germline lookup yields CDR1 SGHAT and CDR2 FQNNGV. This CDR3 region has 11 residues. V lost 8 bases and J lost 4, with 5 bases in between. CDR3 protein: CASQGTGELFF. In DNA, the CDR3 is TGTGCCAGCCAAGGCACCGGGGAGCTGTTTTTT.

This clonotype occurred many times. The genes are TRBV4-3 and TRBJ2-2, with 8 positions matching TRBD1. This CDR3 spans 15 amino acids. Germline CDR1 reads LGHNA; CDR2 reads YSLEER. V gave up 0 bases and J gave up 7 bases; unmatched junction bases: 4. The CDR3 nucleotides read TGCGCCAGCAGCCAAGACAGGGGGCGCGGCGGGGAGCTGTTTTTT. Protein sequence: CASSQDRGRGGELFF.

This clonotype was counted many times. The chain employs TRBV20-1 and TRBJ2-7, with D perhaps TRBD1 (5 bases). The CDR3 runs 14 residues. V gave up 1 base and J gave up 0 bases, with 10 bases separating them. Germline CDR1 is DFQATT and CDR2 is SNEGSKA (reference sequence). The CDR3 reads CSARGPGYSYEQYF. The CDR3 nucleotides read TGCAGTGCTAGAGGGCCAGGGTACTCCTACGAGCAGTACTTC.

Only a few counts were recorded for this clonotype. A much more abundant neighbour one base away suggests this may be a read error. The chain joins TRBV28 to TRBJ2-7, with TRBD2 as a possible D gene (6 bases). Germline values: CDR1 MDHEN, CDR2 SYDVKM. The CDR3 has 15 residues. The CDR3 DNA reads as TGTACCAGCAGTTTGCCGGGACTCAACTCCTACGAGCAGTACTTC. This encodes CTSSLPGLNSYEQYF.

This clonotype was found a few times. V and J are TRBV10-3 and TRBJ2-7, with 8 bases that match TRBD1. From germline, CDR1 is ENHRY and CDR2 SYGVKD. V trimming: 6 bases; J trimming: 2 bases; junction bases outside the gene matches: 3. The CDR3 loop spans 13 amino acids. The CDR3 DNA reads TGTGCCATCAGCGGACAGGGCGCCTACGAGCAGTACTTC. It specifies CAISGQGAYEQYF.

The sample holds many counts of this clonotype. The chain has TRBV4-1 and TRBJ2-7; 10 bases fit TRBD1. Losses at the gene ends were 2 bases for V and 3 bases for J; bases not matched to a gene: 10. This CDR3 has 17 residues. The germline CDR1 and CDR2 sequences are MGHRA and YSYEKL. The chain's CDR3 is CASSQLLTGTGVYEQYF. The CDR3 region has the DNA TGCGCCAGCAGCCAACTACTCACCGGGACAGGGGTCTACGAGCAGTACTTC.

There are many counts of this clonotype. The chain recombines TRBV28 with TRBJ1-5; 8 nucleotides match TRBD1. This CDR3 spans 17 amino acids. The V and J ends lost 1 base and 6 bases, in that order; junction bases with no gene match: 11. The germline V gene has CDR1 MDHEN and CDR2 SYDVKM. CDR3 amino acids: CASSLYEGQGTGQPQHF. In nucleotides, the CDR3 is TGTGCCAGCAGTTTATACGAAGGACAGGGAACCGGTCAGCCCCAGCATTTT. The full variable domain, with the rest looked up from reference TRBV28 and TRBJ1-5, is DVKVTQSSRYLVKRTGEKVFLECVQDMDHENMFWYRQDPGLGLRLIYFSYDVKMKEKGDIPEGYSVSREKKERFSLILESASTNQTSMYLCASSLYEGQGTGQPQHFGDGTRLSIL.

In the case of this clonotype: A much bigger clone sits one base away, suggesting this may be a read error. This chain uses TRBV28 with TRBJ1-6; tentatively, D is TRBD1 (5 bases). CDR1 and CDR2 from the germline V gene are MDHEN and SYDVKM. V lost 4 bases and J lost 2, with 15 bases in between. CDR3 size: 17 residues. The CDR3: CASSSPGRSTYNSPLHF. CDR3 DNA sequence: TGTGCCAGCAGTTCTCCAGGGAGAAGTACCTATAATTCACCCCTCCACTTT.

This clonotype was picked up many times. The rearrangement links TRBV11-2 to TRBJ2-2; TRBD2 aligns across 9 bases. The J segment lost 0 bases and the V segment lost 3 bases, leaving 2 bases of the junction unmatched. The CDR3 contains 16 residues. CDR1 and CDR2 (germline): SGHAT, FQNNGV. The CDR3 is CASSLGLAANTGELFF. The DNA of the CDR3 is TGTGCCAGCAGCTTGGGACTAGCCGCGAACACCGGGGAGCTGTTTTTT.

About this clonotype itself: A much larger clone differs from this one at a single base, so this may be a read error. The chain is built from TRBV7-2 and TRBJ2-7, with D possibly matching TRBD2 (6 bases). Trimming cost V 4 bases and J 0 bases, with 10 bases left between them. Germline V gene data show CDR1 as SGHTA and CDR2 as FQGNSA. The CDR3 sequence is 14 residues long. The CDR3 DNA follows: TGTGCCAGCAGCTGGAGGGTGTCCTCCTACGAGCAGTACTTC. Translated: CASSWRVSSYEQYF. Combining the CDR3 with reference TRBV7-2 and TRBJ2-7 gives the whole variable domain GAGVSQSPSNKVTEKGKDVELRCDPISGHTALYWYRQSLGQGLEFLIYFQGNSAPDKSGLPSDRFSAERTGGSVSTLTIQRTQQEDSAVYLCASSWRVSSYEQYFGPGTRLTVT.

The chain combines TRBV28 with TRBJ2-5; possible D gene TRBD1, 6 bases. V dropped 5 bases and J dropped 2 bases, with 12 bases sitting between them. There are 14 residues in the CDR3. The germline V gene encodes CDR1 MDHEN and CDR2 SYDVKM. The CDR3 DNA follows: TGTGCCAGCAGTGCCGGGACAAAACAAGAGACCCAGTACTTC. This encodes CASSAGTKQETQYF.

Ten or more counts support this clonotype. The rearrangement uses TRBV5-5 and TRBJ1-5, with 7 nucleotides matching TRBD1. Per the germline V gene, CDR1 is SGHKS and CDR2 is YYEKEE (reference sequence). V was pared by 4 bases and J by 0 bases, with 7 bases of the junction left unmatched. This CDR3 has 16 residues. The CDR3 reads CASSRGGVYSNQPQHF. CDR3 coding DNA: TGTGCCAGCAGCCGAGGGGGCGTCTATAGCAATCAGCCCCAGCATTTT.

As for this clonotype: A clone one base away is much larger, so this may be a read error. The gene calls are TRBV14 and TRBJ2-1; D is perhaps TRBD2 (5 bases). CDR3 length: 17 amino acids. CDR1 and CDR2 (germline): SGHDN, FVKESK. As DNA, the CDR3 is TGTGGCAGCAGCCAAGACTCGGGCAGGACGGGATACAATGAGCAGTTCTTC. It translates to CGSSQDSGRTGYNEQFF.

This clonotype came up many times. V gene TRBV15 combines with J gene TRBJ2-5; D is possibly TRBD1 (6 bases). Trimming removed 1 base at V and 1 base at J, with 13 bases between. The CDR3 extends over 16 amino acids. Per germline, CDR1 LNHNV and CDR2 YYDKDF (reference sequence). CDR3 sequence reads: CATSRGAGATQETQYF. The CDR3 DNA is TGTGCCACCAGCAGAGGGGCAGGGGCTACCCAAGAGACCCAGTACTTC.

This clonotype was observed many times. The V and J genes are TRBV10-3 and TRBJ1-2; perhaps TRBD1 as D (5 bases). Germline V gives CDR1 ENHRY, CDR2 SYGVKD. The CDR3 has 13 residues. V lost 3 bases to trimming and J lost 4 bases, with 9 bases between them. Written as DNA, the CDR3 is TGTGCCATCAGTGACAGGGCAGCCTATGGCTACACCTTC. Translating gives CAISDRAAYGYTF.